This T cell receptor (beta chain) comes out of a study of blood T cell repertoires in COVID-19. Study in general: The United States, Italy and Spain were the sources of the acute and convalescent COVID-19 samples. Nucleic acid was either cDNA or gDNA, and it came from T cells, B-cell-depleted T cells, or PBMCs.

Original processing notes: Reference gene primer amplification gave nucleated cell count estimates. TCRdb keeps only in-frame clones here, not all; method: immunoSEQ multiplex PCR. That table supplies the V and J calls and clone size; D and trimming were determined from the DNA. The table has about 43,000 clones, approximately 86% seen once. This clone was observed a few times. Sequenced material: peripheral blood. The origin of this receptor is a man between 60 and 75 years old with active COVID-19.

The CDR3 sequence: CATSDRDNGLNQPQHF. The CDR3 DNA is TGTGCCACCAGTGATCGGGACAATGGATTGAATCAGCCCCAGCATTTT. This chain uses TRBV24-1 with TRBJ1-5; perhaps TRBD1 as D (6 bases). V was clipped by 3 bases and J by 4 bases, with 15 bases between them. There are 16 residues in the CDR3. CDR1 is KGHDR and CDR2 is SFDVKD in the germline V gene.